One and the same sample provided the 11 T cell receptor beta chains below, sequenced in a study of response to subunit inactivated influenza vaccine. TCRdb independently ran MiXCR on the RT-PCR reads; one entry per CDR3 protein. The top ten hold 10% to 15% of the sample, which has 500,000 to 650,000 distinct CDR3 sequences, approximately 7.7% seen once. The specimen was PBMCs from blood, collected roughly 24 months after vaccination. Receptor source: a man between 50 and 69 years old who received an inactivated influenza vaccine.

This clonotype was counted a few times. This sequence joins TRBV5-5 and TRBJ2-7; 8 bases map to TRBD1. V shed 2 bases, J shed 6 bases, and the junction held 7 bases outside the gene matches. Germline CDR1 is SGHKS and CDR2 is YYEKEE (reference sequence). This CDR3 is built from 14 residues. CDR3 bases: TGTGCCAGCAGCTTCGGGACAGGTCGGCTCGAGCAGTACTTC. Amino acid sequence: CASSFGTGRLEQYF.

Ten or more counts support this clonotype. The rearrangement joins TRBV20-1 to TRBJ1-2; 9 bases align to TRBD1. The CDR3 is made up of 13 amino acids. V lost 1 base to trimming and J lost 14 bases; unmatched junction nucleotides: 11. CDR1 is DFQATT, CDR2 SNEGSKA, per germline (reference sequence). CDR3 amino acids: CSARVVGQGLRTF. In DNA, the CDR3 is TGCAGTGCTAGAGTAGTGGGACAGGGATTAAGAACCTTC.

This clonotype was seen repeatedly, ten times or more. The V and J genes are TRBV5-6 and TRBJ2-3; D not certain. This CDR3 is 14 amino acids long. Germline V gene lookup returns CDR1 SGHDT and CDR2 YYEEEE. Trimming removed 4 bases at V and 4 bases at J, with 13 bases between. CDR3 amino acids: CASSPTSRADTQYF. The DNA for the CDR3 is TGTGCCAGCAGCCCAACATCCCGGGCAGATACGCAGTATTTT.

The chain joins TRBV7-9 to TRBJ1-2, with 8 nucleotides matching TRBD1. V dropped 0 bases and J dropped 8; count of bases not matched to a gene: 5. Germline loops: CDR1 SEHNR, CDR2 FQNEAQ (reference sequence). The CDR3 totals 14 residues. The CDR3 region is CASSLAVTGDGYTF. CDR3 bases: TGTGCCAGCAGCTTAGCGGTGACAGGGGACGGCTACACCTTC.

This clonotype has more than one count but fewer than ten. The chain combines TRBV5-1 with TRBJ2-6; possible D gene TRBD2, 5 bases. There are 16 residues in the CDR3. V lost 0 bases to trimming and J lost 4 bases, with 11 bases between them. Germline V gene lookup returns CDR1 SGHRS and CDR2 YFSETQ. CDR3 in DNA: TGCGCCAGCAGCTTGGCCTTCGGGATCGGGGCCAACGTCCTGACTTTC. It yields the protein CASSLAFGIGANVLTF.

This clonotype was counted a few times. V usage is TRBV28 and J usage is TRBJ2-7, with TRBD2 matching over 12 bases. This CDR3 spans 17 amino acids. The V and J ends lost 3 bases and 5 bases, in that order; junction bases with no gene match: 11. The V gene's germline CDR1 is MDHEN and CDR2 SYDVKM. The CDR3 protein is CASSLSLAGGPQHEQYF. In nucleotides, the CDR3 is TGTGCCAGCAGTTTGTCTCTAGCGGGAGGGCCGCAGCACGAGCAGTACTTC.

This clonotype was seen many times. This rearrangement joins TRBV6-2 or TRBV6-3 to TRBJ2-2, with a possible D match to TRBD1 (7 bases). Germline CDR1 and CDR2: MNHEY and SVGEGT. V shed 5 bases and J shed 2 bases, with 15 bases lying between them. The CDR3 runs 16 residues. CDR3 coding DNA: TGTGCCAGCAGTCGAGGCGGGACAGTAAACACCGGGGAGCTGTTTTTT. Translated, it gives CASSRGGTVNTGELFF.

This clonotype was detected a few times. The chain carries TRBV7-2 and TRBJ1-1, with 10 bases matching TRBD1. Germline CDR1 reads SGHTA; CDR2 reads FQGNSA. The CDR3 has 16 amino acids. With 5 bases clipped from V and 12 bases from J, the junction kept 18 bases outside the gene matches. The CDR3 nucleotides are TGTGCCAGCAGCCCAAACTCACCCGGGACAGGGGTCCTACCTTTCTTT. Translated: CASSPNSPGTGVLPFF.

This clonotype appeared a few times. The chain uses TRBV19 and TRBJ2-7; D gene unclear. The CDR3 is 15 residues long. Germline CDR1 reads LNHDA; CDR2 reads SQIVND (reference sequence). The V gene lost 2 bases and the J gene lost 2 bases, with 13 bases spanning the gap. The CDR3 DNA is TGTGCCAGTAGTATAATGGCACACTCTACCTACGAGCAGTACTTC. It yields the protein CASSIMAHSTYEQYF.

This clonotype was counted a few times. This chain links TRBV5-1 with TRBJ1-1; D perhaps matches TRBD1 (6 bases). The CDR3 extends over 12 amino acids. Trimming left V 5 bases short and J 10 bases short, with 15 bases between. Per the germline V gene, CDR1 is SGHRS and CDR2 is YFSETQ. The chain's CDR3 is CASRRDTGSAFF. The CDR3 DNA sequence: TGCGCCAGCAGGCGGGACACCGGGTCAGCTTTCTTT.

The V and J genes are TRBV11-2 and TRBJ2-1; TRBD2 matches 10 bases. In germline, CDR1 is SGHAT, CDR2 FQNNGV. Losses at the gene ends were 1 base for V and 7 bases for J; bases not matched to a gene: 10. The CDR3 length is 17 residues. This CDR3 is CASSLGKSGRASNEQFF. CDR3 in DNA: TGTGCCAGCAGCTTAGGGAAGAGCGGGAGGGCATCAAATGAGCAGTTCTTC.